Sequencing of this TCR beta chain was carried out in a study of T cell changes during pregnancy in multiple sclerosis. Sequencing used immunoSEQ multiplex PCR; TCRdb keeps in-frame clones, though not all of them. Among tens of thousands of clones, about 93% were seen once, and the ten largest hold approximately 0.47%. The CDR3 covers 16 residues. Per the germline V gene, CDR1 is SGHNT and CDR2 is YENEEA. V gave up 4 bases and J gave up 5 bases; unmatched junction bases: 11. This clone is a singleton in its sample. Specimen: CD4+ T cells from peripheral blood mononuclear cells, collected in the second trimester of pregnancy. The TCR sequence derives from a female donor with multiple sclerosis, enrolled in a pregnancy study. This chain links TRBV11-3 with TRBJ2-1; 7 nucleotides align to TRBD1. This CDR3 reads CASSSSGTELNNEQFF. As DNA, the CDR3 is TGTGCCAGCAGCTCCTCCGGGACAGAATTGAACAATGAGCAGTTCTTC.